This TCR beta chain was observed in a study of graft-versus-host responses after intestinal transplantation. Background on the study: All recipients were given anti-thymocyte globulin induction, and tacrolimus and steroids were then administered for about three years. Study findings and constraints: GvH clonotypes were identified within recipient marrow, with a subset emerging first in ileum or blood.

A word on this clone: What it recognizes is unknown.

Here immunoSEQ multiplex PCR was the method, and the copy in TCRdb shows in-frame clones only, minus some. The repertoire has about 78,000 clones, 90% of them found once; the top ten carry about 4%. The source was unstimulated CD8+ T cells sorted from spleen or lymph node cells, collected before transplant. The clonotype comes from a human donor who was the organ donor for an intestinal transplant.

DNA for the CDR3: TGTGCCAGCAAGTTAGAGTATAATGAGCAGTTCTTC. This codes for CASKLEYNEQFF. The V gene is TRBV6-1, the J gene TRBJ2-1; D gene unclear. Trimming took 7 bases from V and 7 from J, leaving 11 bases between them. Germline V gene data show CDR1 as MNHNS and CDR2 as SASEGT. There are 12 residues in the CDR3.